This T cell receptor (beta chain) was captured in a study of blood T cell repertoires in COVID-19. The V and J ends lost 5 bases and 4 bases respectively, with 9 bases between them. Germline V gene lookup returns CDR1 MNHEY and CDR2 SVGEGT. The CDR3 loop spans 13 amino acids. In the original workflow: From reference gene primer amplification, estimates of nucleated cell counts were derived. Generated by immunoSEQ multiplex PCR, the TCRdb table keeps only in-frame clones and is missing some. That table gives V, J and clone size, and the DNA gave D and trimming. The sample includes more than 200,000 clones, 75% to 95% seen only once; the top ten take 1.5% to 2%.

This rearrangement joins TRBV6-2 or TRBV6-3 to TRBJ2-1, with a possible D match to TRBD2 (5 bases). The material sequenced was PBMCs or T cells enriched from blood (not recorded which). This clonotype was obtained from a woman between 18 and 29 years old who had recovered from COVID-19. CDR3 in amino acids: CASSAPGYNEQFF. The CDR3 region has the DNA TGTGCCAGCAGTGCCCCGGGATACAATGAGCAGTTCTTC.